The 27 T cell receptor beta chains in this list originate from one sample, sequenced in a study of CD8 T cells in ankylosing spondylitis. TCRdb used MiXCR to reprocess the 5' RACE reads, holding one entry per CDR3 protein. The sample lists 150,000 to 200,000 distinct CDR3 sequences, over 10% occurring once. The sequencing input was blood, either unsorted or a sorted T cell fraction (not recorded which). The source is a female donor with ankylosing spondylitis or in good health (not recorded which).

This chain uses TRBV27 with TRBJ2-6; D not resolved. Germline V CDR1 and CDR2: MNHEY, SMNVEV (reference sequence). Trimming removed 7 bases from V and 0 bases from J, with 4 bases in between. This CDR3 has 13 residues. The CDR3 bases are TGTGCCAGCAAGGGCTCTGGGGCCAACGTCCTGACTTTC. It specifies CASKGSGANVLTF.

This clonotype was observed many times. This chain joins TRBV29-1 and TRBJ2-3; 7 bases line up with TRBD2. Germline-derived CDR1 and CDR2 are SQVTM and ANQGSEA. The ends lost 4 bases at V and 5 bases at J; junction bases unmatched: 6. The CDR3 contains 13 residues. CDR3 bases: TGCAGCGTTGTGGCGGGAGCGGTAGATACGCAGTATTTT. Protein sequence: CSVVAGAVDTQYF.

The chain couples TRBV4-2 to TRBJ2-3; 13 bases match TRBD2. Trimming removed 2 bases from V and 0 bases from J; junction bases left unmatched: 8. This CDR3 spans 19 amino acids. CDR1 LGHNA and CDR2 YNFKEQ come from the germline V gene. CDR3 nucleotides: TGTGCCAGCAGCCAAAATGGACTAGCGGGAGCCGCTAGCACAGATACGCAGTATTTT. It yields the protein CASSQNGLAGAASTDTQYF.

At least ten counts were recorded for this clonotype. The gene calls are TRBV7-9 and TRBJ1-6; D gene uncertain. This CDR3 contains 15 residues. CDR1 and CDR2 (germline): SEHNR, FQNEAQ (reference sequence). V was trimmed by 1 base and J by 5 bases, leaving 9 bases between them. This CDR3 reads CASSLDGPNNSPLHF. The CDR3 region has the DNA TGTGCCAGCAGCTTAGACGGCCCGAATAATTCACCCCTCCACTTT.

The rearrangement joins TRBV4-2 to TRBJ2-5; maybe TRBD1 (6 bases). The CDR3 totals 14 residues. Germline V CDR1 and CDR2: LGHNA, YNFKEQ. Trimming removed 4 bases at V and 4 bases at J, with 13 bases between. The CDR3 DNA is TGTGCCAGCAGCCGGTCAGGGGCAGGAGAGACCCAGTACTTC. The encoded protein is CASSRSGAGETQYF.

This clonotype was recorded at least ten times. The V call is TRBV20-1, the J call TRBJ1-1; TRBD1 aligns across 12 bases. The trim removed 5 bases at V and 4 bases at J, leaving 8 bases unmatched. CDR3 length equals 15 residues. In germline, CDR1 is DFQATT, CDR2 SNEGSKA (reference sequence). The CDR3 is CSASGTGGARTEAFF. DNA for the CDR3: TGCAGTGCTTCCGGGACAGGGGGCGCGCGCACTGAAGCTTTCTTT.

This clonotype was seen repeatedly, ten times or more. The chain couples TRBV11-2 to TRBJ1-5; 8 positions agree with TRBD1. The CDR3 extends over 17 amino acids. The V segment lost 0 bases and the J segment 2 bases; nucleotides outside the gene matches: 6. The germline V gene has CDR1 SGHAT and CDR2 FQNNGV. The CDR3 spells CASSLDLTGGCNQPQHF. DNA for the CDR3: TGTGCCAGCAGCTTAGATCTTACAGGGGGTTGCAATCAGCCCCAGCATTTT.

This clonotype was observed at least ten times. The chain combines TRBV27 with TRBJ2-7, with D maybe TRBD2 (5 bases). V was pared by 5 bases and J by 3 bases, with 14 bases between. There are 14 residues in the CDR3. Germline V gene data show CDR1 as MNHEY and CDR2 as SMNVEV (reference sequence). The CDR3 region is CASSTTTENYEQYF. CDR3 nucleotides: TGTGCCAGCAGTACGACTACTGAAAACTACGAGCAGTACTTC.

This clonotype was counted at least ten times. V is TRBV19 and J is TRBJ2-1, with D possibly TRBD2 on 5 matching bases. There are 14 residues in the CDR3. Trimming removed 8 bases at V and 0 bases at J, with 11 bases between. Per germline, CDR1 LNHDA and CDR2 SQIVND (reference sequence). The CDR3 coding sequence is TGTGCCAGTCAGCGGACCGACTCCTACAATGAGCAGTTCTTC. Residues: CASQRTDSYNEQFF.

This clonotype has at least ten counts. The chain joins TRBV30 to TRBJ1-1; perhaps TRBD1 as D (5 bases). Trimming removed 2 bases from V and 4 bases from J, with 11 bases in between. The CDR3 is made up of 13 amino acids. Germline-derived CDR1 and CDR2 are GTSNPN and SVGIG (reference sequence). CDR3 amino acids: CAWSFTRVTEAFF. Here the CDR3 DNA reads TGTGCCTGGAGTTTCACCAGGGTCACTGAAGCTTTCTTT.

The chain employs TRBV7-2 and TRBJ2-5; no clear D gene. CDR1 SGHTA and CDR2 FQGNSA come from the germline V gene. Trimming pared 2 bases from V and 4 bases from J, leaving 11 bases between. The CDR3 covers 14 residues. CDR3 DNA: TGTGCCAGCAGCTTAATGGGTTCGGGAGAGACCCAGTACTTC. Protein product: CASSLMGSGETQYF. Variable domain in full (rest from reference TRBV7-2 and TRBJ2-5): GAGVSQSPSNKVTEKGKDVELRCDPISGHTALYWYRQSLGQGLEFLIYFQGNSAPDKSGLPSDRFSAERTGGSVSTLTIQRTQQEDSAVYLCASSLMGSGETQYFGPGTRLLVL.

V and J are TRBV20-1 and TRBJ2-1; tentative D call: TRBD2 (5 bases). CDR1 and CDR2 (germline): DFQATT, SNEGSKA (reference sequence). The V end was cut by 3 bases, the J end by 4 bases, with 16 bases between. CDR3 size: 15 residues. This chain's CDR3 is CSASSAVLAYNEQFF. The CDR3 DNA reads TGCAGTGCTAGTTCGGCGGTCCTAGCATACAATGAGCAGTTCTTC.

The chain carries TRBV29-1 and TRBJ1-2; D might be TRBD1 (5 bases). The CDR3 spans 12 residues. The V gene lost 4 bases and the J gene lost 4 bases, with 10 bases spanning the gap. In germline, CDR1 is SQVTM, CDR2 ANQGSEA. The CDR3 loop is CSVVVQAYGYTF. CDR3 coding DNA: TGCAGCGTTGTGGTACAGGCCTATGGCTACACCTTC.

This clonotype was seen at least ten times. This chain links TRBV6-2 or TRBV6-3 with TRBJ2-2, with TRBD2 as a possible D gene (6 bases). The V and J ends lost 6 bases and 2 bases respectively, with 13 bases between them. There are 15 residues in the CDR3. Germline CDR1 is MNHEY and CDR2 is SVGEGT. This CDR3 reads CASRRAGRNTGELFF. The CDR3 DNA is TGTGCCAGCAGAAGGGCCGGGAGAAACACCGGGGAGCTGTTTTTT.

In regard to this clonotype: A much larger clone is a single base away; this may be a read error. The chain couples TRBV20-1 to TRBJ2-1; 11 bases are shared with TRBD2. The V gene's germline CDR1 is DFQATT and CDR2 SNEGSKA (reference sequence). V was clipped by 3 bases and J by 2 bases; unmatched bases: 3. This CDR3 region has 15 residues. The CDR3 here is CSASPTSGTYNEQFF. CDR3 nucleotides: TGCAGTGCTAGCCCGACTAGCGGGACCTACAATGAGCAGTTCTTC.

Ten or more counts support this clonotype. Here the CDR3 DNA reads TGTGCCAGCAGCTTAGTTACCCCAACTAGCGGGGCCTACGAGCAGTACTTC. The encoded protein is CASSLVTPTSGAYEQYF. The genes are TRBV11-2 and TRBJ2-7; 10 bases match TRBD2. V lost 1 base, J lost 2 bases, and 8 bases stayed unmatched. Germline loops: CDR1 SGHAT, CDR2 FQNNGV. The CDR3 covers 17 residues.

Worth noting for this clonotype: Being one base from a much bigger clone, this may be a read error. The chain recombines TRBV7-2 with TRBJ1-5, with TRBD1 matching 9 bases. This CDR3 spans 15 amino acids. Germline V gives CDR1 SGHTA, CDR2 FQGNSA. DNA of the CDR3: TGTGCCGGCAGCTCGACAGGGGGGAGCAATCAGCCCCAGCATTTT. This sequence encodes CAGSSTGGSNQPQHF.

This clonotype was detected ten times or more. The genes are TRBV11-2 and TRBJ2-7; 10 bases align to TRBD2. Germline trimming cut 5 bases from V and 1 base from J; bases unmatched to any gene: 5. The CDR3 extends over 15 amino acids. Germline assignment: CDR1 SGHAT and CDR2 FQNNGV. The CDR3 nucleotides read TGTGCCAGCAGCCTTCTAGCGGGAGTGTCCTACGAGCAGTACTTC. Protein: CASSLLAGVSYEQYF.

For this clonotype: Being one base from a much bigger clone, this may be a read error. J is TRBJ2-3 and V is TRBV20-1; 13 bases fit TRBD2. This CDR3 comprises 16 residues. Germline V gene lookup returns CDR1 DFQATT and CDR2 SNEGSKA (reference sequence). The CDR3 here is CSTSLLAGGLTDTQYF. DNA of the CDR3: TGCAGTACTAGTTTACTAGCGGGAGGGCTCACAGATACGCAGTATTTT.

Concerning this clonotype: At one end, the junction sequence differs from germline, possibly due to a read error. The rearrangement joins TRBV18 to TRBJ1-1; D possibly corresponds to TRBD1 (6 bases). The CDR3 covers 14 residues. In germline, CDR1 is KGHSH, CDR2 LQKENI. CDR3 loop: CASSEQGVDTEVFF. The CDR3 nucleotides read TGTGCCAGCTCAGAACAGGGTGTGGACACTGAAGTTTTCTTT.

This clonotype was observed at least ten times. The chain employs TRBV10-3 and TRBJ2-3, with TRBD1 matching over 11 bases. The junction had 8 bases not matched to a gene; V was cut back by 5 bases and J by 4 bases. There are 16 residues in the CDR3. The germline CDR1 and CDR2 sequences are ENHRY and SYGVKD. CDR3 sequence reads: CAISNPGTGGADTQYF. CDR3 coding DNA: TGTGCCATCAGTAACCCCGGGACAGGGGGGGCAGATACGCAGTATTTT.

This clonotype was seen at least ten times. DNA for the CDR3: TGTGCCAGCAGTTCCTCTAGCGGGAGGGCCCTCAGTGAGCAGTTCTTC. As protein: CASSSSSGRALSEQFF. V is TRBV27 and J is TRBJ2-1, with 12 bases lining up with TRBD2. Germline CDR1 and CDR2: MNHEY and SMNVEV (reference sequence). The CDR3 is 16 amino acids. Germline trimming cut 4 bases from V and 9 bases from J; bases unmatched to any gene: 10.

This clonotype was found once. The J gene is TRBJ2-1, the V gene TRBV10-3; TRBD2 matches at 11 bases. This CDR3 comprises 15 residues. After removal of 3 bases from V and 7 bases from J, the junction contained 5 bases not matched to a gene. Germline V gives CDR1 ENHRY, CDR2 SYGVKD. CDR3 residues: CAISEGTSGRNEQFF. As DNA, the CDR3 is TGTGCCATCAGTGAAGGTACTAGCGGGAGAAATGAGCAGTTCTTC.

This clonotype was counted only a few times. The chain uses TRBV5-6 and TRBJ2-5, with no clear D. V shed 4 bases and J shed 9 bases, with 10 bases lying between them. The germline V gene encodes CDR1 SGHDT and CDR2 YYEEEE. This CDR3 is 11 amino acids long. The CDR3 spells CASSAGFPQYF. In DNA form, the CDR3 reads TGTGCCAGCAGCGCCGGCTTCCCCCAGTACTTC.

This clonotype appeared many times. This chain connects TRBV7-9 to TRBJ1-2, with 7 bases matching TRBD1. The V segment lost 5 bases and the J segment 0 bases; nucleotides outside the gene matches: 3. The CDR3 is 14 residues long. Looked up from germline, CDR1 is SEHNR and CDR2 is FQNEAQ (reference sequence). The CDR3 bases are TGTGCCAGCAGCCTGGGACAGACTAACTATGGCTACACCTTC. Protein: CASSLGQTNYGYTF.

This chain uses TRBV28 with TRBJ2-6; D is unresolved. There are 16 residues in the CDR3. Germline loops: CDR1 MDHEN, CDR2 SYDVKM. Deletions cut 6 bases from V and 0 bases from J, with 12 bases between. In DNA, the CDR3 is TGTGCCAGCAGCCCCTCCTTCGGCTCTGGGGCCAACGTCCTGACTTTC. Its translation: CASSPSFGSGANVLTF.

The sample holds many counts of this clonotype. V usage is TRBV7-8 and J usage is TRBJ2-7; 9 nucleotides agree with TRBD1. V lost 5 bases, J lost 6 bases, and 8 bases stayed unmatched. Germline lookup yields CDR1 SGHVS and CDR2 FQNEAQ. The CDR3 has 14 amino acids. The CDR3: CASSLDGTGTEQYF. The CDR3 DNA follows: TGTGCCAGCAGCCTAGACGGGACAGGGACCGAGCAGTACTTC.